Presented here are 27 T cell receptor beta chains from one specimen sequenced in a study of T cells in Graves' hyperthyroidism and ophthalmopathy. RNA transcripts gave rise to amplified TCR beta CDR3 regions. First-round RT-PCR targeting the TCR CDR3 was performed with the HTBI primer set. TCRdb re-analysed the multiplex PCR reads in MiXCR, keeping a single row per CDR3 protein. Of approximately 150,000 distinct CDR3 sequences listed, 8% to 9.5% are singletons. The material sequenced was blood. The receptors shown here come from a woman between 18 and 29 years old with Graves' hyperthyroidism that later progressed to Graves' ophthalmopathy.

This clonotype came up many times. The chain recombines TRBV2 with TRBJ1-6; 7 bases are shared with TRBD1. J was trimmed by 6 bases and V by 7 bases; bases with no gene match: 9. The CDR3 is 15 amino acids. The germline gives CDR1 SNHLY, CDR2 FYNNEI. The CDR3 reads CASTEGGDSNSPLHF. The CDR3 region has the DNA TGTGCCAGCACCGAGGGGGGGGACAGTAATTCACCCCTCCACTTT.

This clonotype was observed a handful of times. The chain recombines TRBV20-1 with TRBJ2-7; D call uncertain. The V end lost 3 bases, the J end lost 1 base, and 13 bases lay between the germline ends. The length of the CDR3 is 14 residues. CDR1 DFQATT and CDR2 SNEGSKA come from the germline V gene (reference sequence). The chain's CDR3 is CSASGREHSYEQYF. The CDR3 DNA follows: TGCAGTGCTAGTGGGCGCGAGCATTCCTACGAGCAGTACTTC.

This clonotype has ten or more counts. The chain has TRBV2 and TRBJ1-2; 7 nucleotides match TRBD1. Germline values: CDR1 SNHLY, CDR2 FYNNEI. With V trimmed by 5 bases and J by 2 bases, 5 bases remained unmatched. The CDR3 runs to 14 residues. CDR3 coding DNA: TGTGCCAGCAGTCTTCGGGACAGCAACTATGGCTACACCTTC. Its translation is CASSLRDSNYGYTF.

Ten or more counts support this clonotype. The V call is TRBV30, the J call TRBJ1-2; D may be TRBD1 (6 bases). Looked up from germline, CDR1 is GTSNPN and CDR2 is SVGIG (reference sequence). V lost 4 bases to trimming and J lost 8 bases, with 17 bases between them. This CDR3 spans 13 amino acids. This chain's CDR3 is CAWTVAQGRGYTF. The CDR3, as DNA: TGTGCCTGGACGGTCGCCCAGGGGAGAGGCTACACCTTC. The variable domain in full, with the rest retrieved from reference TRBV30 and TRBJ1-2, is SQTIHQWPATLVQPVGSPLSLECTVEGTSNPNLYWYRQAAGRGLQLLFYSVGIGQISSEVPQNLSASRPQDRQFILSSKKLLLSDSGFYLCAWTVAQGRGYTFGSGTRLTVV.

This clonotype occurred many times. The chain employs TRBV5-5 and TRBJ1-1; TRBD1 agrees at 7 bases. The CDR3 spans 15 residues. Germline CDR1 is SGHKS and CDR2 is YYEKEE (reference sequence). The V segment lost 7 bases and the J segment 1 base; nucleotides outside the gene matches: 10. The DNA of the CDR3 is TGTGCCAGCGACCACAGGGGCGGAGGGAACACTGAAGCTTTCTTT. Translating gives CASDHRGGGNTEAFF.

The J gene is TRBJ2-3, the V gene TRBV9; D is possibly TRBD2 (7 bases). CDR1 is SGDLS, CDR2 YYNGEE, per germline. This CDR3 comprises 16 residues. Trimming took 4 bases from V and 2 from J, leaving 17 bases between them. CDR3: CASSPLEGGITDTQYF. Written as DNA, the CDR3 is TGTGCCAGCAGCCCCCTCGAGGGGGGGATCACAGATACGCAGTATTTT.

The genes are TRBV13 and TRBJ2-7; 10 nucleotides align to TRBD1. CDR3 length equals 15 residues. Germline V gene lookup returns CDR1 PRHDT and CDR2 FYEKMQ (reference sequence). The V segment lost 5 bases and the J segment 3 bases; nucleotides outside the gene matches: 7. As DNA, the CDR3 is TGTGCCAGCAGCACGCGGACAGGGGGTGGCTACGAGCAGTACTTC. Protein product: CASSTRTGGGYEQYF. Based on the CDR3 plus reference TRBV13 and TRBJ2-7, the full variable domain is AAGVIQSPRHLIKEKRETATLKCYPIPRHDTVYWYQQGPGQDPQFLISFYEKMQSDKGSIPDRFSAQQFSDYHSELNMSSLELGDSALYFCASSTRTGGGYEQYFGPGTRLTVT.

The chain carries TRBV3-1 and TRBJ2-7, with a possible D match to TRBD2 (5 bases). Germline V gives CDR1 LGHDT, CDR2 YNNKEL (reference sequence). CDR3 length: 17 residues. Trimming pared 2 bases from V and 3 bases from J, leaving 20 bases between. The CDR3 reads CASSQPIVGRNNYEQYF. The CDR3 DNA reads TGTGCCAGCAGCCAACCTATTGTGGGGAGAAATAACTACGAGCAGTACTTC.

The rearrangement joins TRBV20-1 to TRBJ1-5; D may be TRBD1 (6 bases). The CDR3 spans 17 residues. Germline assignment: CDR1 DFQATT and CDR2 SNEGSKA (reference sequence). V lost 5 bases to trimming and J lost 3 bases, with 23 bases between them. The CDR3 loop reads CSALGGQGMFVNQPQHF. In DNA, the CDR3 is TGCAGTGCTTTAGGGGGGCAGGGGATGTTTGTCAATCAGCCCCAGCATTTT.

This chain connects TRBV9 to TRBJ1-2; D remains unclear. The V end was cut by 2 bases, the J end by 0 bases, with 8 bases between. The CDR3 loop spans 14 amino acids. From germline, CDR1 is SGDLS and CDR2 YYNGEE. The DNA for the CDR3 is TGTGCCAGCAGCGTTGGGGATTCTAACTATGGCTACACCTTC. It encodes CASSVGDSNYGYTF.

This clonotype was counted at least ten times. J is TRBJ2-1 and V is TRBV2; the match to TRBD2 covers 12 bases. The germline CDR1 and CDR2 sequences are SNHLY and FYNNEI. The CDR3 has 17 residues. The V and J ends lost 1 base and 9 bases, in that order; junction bases with no gene match: 10. The CDR3 DNA follows: TGTGCCAGCAGTGAAGTAGGGCTAGCGGGAGGGTTGGGTGAGCAGTTCTTC. Protein sequence: CASSEVGLAGGLGEQFF.

In this sample, this clonotype turned up many times. The V call is TRBV29-1, the J call TRBJ2-7; 13 nucleotides line up with TRBD2. CDR3 length: 13 amino acids. Germline V gene sequence: CDR1 SQVTM, CDR2 ANQGSEA. Losses at the gene ends were 4 bases for V and 6 bases for J; bases not matched to a gene: 3. This CDR3 is CSVGTSGSTEQYF. CDR3 DNA: TGCAGCGTTGGGACTAGCGGGAGTACCGAGCAGTACTTC.

This clonotype came up once. V usage is TRBV28 and J usage is TRBJ1-6, with 9 positions matching TRBD1. The V segment lost 7 bases and the J segment 4 bases; nucleotides outside the gene matches: 5. The CDR3 covers 15 residues. Germline V gives CDR1 MDHEN, CDR2 SYDVKM. The CDR3 DNA reads TGTGCCAGCAATGACAGGGGGACGTATAATTCACCCCTCCACTTT. Protein sequence: CASNDRGTYNSPLHF.

This clonotype was counted between two and nine times. V usage is TRBV29-1 and J usage is TRBJ2-1, with TRBD1 as a possible D gene (5 bases). Germline CDR1 reads SQVTM; CDR2 reads ANQGSEA. Trimming removed 5 bases from V and 3 bases from J, with 8 bases in between. The CDR3 is 12 residues long. The CDR3 here is CSVLGVYNEQFF. The CDR3 nucleotides are TGCAGCGTTTTAGGGGTCTACAATGAGCAGTTCTTC.

This clonotype occurred many times. V usage is TRBV5-1 and J usage is TRBJ2-7; tentatively, D is TRBD2 (5 bases). This CDR3 comprises 13 residues. Trimming shortened V by 5 bases and J by 0 bases, and 9 bases separated the two germline ends. CDR1 SGHRS and CDR2 YFSETQ come from the germline V gene. The CDR3 protein is CASRADGSYEQYF. CDR3 DNA: TGCGCCAGCAGAGCGGACGGCTCCTACGAGCAGTACTTC.

This clonotype was detected ten times or more. The rearrangement uses TRBV7-9 and TRBJ2-5; D not certain. V lost 5 bases and J lost 1, with 11 bases in between. Germline CDR1 reads SEHNR; CDR2 reads FQNEAQ (reference sequence). The CDR3 is made up of 14 amino acids. CDR3 in amino acids: CASSPSLPQETQYF. In nucleotides, the CDR3 is TGTGCCAGCAGCCCTTCTCTTCCCCAAGAGACCCAGTACTTC.

This clonotype was seen more than once but under ten times. The chain is built from TRBV14 and TRBJ1-2; D is perhaps TRBD1 (5 bases). Germline V gene lookup returns CDR1 SGHDN and CDR2 FVKESK. Deletions cut 1 base from V and 14 bases from J, with 17 bases between. This CDR3 spans 13 amino acids. CDR3 sequence: CASSQVRGRDSTF. The CDR3 region has the DNA TGTGCCAGCAGCCAAGTTAGGGGTCGAGACAGTACCTTC.

There are many counts of this clonotype. The chain carries TRBV9 and TRBJ2-3; D unresolved. CDR3 length: 15 residues. Trimming left V 0 bases short and J 2 bases short, with 10 bases between. Germline CDR1 reads SGDLS; CDR2 reads YYNGEE. The CDR3 loop reads CASSVGLGHTDTQYF. The CDR3, as DNA: TGTGCCAGCAGCGTAGGTCTAGGTCACACAGATACGCAGTATTTT.

This clonotype was counted ten times or more. The chain is built from TRBV4-2 and TRBJ2-2; D not certain. V dropped 1 base and J dropped 4 bases, with 13 bases sitting between them. The CDR3 spans 16 residues. Per germline, CDR1 LGHNA and CDR2 YNFKEQ. In DNA form, the CDR3 reads TGTGCCAGCAGCCAAGGGCCACAACAGTCCACCGGGGAGCTGTTTTTT. It translates to CASSQGPQQSTGELFF.

This clonotype was seen a few times. V usage is TRBV19 and J usage is TRBJ2-7; 7 bases align to TRBD1. Unmatched junction bases numbered 4, after V lost 1 base and J lost 4 bases. Germline CDR1 and CDR2: LNHDA and SQIVND (reference sequence). This CDR3 has 14 amino acids. The CDR3 coding sequence is TGTGCCAGTAGTATAGCTCACAGGGGTTACGAGCAGTACTTC. It is translated as CASSIAHRGYEQYF. The whole variable domain, remainder taken from reference TRBV19 and TRBJ2-7, is DGGITQSPKYLFRKEGQNVTLSCEQNLNHDAMYWYRQDPGQGLRLIYYSQIVNDFQKGDIAEGYSVSREKKESFPLTVTSAQKNPTAFYLCASSIAHRGYEQYFGPGTRLTVT.

This clonotype was detected only a few times. The V call is TRBV4-1, the J call TRBJ2-1; the D gene is possibly TRBD2 (6 bases). Germline-derived CDR1 and CDR2 are MGHRA and YSYEKL. The CDR3 is 16 amino acids. Deletions cut 1 base from V and 2 bases from J, with 12 bases between. The CDR3 loop reads CASSQVGRGPYNEQFF. DNA for the CDR3: TGCGCCAGCAGCCAAGTCGGGCGGGGTCCCTACAATGAGCAGTTCTTC.

This clonotype was seen a handful of times. The chain employs TRBV5-5 and TRBJ2-1; D uncertain. CDR1 and CDR2 (germline): SGHKS, YYEKEE (reference sequence). V was cut by 5 bases and J by 0 bases, with 15 bases left in between. The CDR3 runs to 16 residues. CDR3 amino acids: CASSRDSASSYNEQFF. CDR3 bases: TGTGCCAGCAGTCGCGACTCCGCTTCCTCCTACAATGAGCAGTTCTTC. Combining the CDR3 with reference TRBV5-5 and TRBJ2-1 gives the whole variable domain DAGVTQSPTHLIKTRGQQVTLRCSPISGHKSVSWYQQVLGQGPQFIFQYYEKEERGRGNFPDRFSARQFPNYSSELNVNALLLGDSALYLCASSRDSASSYNEQFFGPGTRLTVL.

This clonotype has ten or more counts. The chain recombines TRBV19 with TRBJ2-7; 11 bases agree with TRBD2. CDR1 is LNHDA and CDR2 is SQIVND in the germline V gene (reference sequence). This CDR3 has 16 amino acids. Germline trimming cut 3 bases from V and 0 bases from J; bases unmatched to any gene: 4. The CDR3 is CASSITSGSVSYEQYF. The CDR3 DNA sequence: TGTGCCAGTAGTATCACTAGCGGGAGTGTCTCCTACGAGCAGTACTTC.

This clonotype was observed at least ten times. This chain links TRBV30 with TRBJ1-1, with D possibly matching TRBD1 (5 bases). The V and J ends lost 4 bases and 1 base respectively, with 7 bases between them. The CDR3 has 12 residues. Germline assignment: CDR1 GTSNPN and CDR2 SVGIG (reference sequence). CDR3 loop: CAWKQENTEAFF. The DNA for the CDR3 is TGTGCCTGGAAACAGGAGAACACTGAAGCTTTCTTT.

This clonotype showed up many times. The V call is TRBV19, the J call TRBJ2-1; 16 nucleotides align to TRBD2. This CDR3 region has 16 residues. Germline V gene sequence: CDR1 LNHDA, CDR2 SQIVND (reference sequence). The trim removed 3 bases at V and 4 bases at J, leaving 0 bases unmatched. The CDR3 loop reads CASSMGLAGGYNEQFF. The CDR3 DNA reads as TGTGCCAGTAGTATGGGACTAGCGGGGGGGTACAATGAGCAGTTCTTC.

This clonotype was recorded at least ten times. V gene TRBV20-1 combines with J gene TRBJ2-5; D remains unclear. This CDR3 is built from 15 residues. Germline lookup yields CDR1 DFQATT and CDR2 SNEGSKA (reference sequence). Trimming pared 5 bases from V and 2 bases from J, leaving 18 bases between. Here the CDR3 reads CSAFRGGSRQETQYF. DNA of the CDR3: TGCAGTGCTTTCAGAGGTGGAAGCCGGCAAGAGACCCAGTACTTC.

Details on this clonotype: Since a far larger clone is one base different, this is likely a read error. V is TRBV11-2 and J is TRBJ2-3; D not resolved. The germline V gene encodes CDR1 SGHAT and CDR2 FQNNGV. V lost 2 bases and J 5 bases, leaving 5 bases between the germline ends. CDR3 length: 12 residues. Written as DNA, the CDR3 is TGTGCCAGCAGCTTATCCATAGATACGCAGTATTTT. Translating it yields CASSLSIDTQYF.